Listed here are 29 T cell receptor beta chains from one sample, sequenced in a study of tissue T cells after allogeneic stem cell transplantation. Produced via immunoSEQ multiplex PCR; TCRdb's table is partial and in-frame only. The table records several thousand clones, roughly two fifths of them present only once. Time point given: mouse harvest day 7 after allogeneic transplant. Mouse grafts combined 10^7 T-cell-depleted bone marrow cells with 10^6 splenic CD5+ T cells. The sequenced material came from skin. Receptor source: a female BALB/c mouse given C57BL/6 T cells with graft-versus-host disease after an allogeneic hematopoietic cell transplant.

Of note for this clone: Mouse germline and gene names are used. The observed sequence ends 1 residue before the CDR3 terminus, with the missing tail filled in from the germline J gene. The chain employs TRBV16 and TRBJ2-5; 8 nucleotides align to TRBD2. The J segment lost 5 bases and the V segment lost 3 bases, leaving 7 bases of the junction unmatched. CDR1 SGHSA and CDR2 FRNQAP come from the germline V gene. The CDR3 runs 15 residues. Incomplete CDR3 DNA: TGTGCAAGCAGCTTCGCTGGGGGGCGAGGAGACACCCAGTAC. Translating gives CASSFAGGRGDTQY. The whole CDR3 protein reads CASSFAGGRGDTQYF.

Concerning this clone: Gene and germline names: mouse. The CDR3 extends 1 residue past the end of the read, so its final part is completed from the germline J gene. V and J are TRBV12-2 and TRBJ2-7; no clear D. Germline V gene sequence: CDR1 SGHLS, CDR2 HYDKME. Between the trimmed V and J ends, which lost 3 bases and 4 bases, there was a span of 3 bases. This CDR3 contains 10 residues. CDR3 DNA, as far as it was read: TGTGCCAGCTCTACTTATGAACAGTAC. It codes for CASSTYEQY. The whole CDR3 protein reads CASSTYEQYF.

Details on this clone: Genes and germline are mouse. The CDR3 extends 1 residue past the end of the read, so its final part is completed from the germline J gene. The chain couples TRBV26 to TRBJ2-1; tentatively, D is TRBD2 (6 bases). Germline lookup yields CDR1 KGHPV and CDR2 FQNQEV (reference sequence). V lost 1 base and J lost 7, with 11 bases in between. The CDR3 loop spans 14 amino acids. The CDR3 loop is CASSLWGVRAEQFF. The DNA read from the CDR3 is TGTGCCAGCAGTCTGTGGGGGGTGAGGGCTGAGCAGTTC.

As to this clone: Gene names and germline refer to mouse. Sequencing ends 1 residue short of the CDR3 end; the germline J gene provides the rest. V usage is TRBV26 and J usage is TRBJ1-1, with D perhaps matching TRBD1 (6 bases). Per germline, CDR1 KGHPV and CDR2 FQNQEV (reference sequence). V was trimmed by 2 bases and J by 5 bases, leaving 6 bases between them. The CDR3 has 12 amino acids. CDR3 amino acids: CASSLDRTEVFF. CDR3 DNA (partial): TGTGCCAGCAGTCTGGACAGGACAGAAGTCTTC.

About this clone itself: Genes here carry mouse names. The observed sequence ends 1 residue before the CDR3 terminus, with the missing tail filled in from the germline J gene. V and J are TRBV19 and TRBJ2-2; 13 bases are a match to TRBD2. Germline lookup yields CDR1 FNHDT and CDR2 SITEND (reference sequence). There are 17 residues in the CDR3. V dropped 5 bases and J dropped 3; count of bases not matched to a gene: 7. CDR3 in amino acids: CASSQGLGGADTGQLYF. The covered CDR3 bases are TGTGCCAGCAGCCAGGGACTGGGGGGGGCGGACACCGGGCAGCTCTAC.

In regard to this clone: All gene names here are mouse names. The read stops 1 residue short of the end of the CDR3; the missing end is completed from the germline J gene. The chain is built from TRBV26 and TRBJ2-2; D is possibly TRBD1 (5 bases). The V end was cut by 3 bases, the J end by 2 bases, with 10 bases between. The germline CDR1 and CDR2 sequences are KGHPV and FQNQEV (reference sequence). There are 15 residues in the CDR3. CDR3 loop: CASSLTGVNTGQLYF. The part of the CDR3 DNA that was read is TGTGCCAGCAGTCTTACAGGAGTGAACACCGGGCAGCTCTAC.

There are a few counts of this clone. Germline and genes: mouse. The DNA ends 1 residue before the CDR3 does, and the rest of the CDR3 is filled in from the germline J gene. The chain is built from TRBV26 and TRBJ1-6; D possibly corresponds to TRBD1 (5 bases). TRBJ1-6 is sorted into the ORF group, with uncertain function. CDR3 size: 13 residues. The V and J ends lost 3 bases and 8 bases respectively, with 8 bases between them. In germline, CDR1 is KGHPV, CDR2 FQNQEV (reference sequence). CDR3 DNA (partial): TGTGCCAGCAGTCTTGACAGATATTCGCCCCTCTAC. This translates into CASSLDRYSPLY. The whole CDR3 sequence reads CASSLDRYSPLYF.

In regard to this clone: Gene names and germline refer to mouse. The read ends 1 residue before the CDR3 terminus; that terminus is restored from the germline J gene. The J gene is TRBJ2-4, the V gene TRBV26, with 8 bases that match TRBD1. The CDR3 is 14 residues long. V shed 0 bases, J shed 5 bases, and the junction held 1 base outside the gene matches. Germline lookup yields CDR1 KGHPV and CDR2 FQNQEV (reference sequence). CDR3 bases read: TGTGCCAGCAGTCTGTCGGGGACAGGAAACACCTTGTAC. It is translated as CASSLSGTGNTLY. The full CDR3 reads CASSLSGTGNTLYF.

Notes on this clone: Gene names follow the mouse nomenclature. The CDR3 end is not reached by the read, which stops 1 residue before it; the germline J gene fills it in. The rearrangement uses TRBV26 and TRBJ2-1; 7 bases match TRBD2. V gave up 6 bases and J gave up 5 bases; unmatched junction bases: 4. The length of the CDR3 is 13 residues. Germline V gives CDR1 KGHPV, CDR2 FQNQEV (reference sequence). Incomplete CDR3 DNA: TGTGCCAGCAGCCTAGACTGGGATGCTGAGCAGTTC. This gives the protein CASSLDWDAEQF. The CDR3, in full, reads CASSLDWDAEQFF.

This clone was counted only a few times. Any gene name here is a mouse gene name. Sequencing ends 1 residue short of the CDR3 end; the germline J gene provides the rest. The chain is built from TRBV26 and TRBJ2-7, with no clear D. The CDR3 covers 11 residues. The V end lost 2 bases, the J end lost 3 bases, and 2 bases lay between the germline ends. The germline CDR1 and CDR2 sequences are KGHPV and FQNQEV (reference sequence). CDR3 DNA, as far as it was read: TGTGCCAGCAGTCTGGACTATGAACAGTAC. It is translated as CASSLDYEQY. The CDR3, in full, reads CASSLDYEQYF. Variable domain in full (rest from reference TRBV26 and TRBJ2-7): NSKVIQTPRYLVKGQGQKAKMRCIPEKGHPVVFWYQQNKNNEFKFLINFQNQEVLQQIDMTEKRFSAECPSNSPCSLEIQSSEAGDSALYLCASSLDYEQYFGPGTRLTVL.

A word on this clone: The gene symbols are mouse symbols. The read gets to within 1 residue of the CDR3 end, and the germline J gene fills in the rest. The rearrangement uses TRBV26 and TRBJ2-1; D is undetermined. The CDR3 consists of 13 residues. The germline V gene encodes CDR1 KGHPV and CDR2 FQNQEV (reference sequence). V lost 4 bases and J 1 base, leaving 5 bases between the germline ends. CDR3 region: CASSQANYAEQFF. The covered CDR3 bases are TGTGCCAGCAGTCAGGCGAACTATGCTGAGCAGTTC.

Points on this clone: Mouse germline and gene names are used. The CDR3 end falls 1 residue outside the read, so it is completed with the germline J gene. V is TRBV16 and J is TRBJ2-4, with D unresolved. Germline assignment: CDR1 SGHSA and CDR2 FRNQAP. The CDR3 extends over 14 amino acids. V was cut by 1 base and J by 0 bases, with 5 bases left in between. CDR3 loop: CASSLGGSQNTLYF. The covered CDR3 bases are TGTGCAAGCAGCTTAGGGGGAAGTCAAAACACCTTGTAC.

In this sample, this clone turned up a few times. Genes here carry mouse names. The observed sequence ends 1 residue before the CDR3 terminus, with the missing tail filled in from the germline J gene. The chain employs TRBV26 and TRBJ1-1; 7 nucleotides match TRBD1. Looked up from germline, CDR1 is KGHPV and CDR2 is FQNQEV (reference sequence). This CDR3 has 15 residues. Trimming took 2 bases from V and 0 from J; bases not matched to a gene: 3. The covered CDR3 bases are TGTGCCAGCAGTCTGCCAGGGGGGGCAAACACAGAAGTCTTC. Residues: CASSLPGGANTEVF. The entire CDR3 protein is CASSLPGGANTEVFF.

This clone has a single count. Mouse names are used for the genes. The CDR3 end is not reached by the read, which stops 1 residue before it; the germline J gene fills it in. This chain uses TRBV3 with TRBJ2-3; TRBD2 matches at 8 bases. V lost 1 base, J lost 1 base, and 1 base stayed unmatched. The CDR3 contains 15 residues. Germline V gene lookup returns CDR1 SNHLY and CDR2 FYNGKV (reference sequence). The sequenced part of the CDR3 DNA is TGTGCCAGCAGCTTAGTTGGGGGGGGTGCAGAAACGCTGTAT. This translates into CASSLVGGGAETLY. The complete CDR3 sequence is CASSLVGGGAETLYF.

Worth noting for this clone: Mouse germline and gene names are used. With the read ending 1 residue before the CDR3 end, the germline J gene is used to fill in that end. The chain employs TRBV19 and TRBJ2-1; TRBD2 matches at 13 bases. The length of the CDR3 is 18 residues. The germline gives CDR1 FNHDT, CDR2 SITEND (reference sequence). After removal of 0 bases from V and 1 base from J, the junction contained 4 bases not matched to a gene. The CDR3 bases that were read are TGTGCCAGCAGTATAGGGACTGGGGGGGCGGTGAACTATGCTGAGCAGTTC. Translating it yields CASSIGTGGAVNYAEQF. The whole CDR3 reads CASSIGTGGAVNYAEQFF. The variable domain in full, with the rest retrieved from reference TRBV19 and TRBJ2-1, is GGIITQTPKFLIGQEGQKLTLKCQQNFNHDTMYWYRQDSGKGLRLIYYSITENDLQKGDLSEGYDASREKKSSFSLTVTSAQKNEMAVFLCASSIGTGGAVNYAEQFFGPGTRLTVL.

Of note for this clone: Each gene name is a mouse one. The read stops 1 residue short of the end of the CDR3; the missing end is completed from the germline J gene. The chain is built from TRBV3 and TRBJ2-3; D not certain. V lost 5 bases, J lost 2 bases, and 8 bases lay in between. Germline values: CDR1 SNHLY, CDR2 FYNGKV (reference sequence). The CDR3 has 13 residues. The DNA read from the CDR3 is TGTGCCAGCAGCCCCGACATTGCAGAAACGCTGTAT. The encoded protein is CASSPDIAETLY. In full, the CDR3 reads CASSPDIAETLYF.

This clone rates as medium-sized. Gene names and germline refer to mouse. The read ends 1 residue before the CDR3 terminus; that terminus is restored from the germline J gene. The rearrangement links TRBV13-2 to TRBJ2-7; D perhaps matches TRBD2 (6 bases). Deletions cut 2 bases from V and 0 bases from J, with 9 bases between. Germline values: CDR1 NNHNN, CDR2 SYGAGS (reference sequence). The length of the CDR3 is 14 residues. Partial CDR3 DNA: TGTGCCAGCGGTGACTGGGGAAGCTCCTATGAACAGTAC. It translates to CASGDWGSSYEQY. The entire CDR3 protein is CASGDWGSSYEQYF.

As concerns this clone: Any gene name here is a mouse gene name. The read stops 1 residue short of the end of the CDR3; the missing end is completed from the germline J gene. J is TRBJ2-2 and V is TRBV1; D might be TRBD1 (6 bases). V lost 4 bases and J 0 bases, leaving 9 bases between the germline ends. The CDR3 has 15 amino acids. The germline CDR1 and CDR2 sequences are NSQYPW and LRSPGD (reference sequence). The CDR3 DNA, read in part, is TGCACCTGCAGTGTGACAGGCGCAAACACCGGGCAGCTCTAC. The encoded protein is CTCSVTGANTGQLY. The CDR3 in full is CTCSVTGANTGQLYF.

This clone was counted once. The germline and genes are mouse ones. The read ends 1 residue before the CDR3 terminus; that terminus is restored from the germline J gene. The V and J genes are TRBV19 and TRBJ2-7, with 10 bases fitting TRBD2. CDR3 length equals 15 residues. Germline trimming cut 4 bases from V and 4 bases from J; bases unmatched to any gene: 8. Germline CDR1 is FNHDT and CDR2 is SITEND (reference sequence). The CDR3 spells CASSPPRLGGYEQYF. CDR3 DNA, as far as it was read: TGTGCCAGCAGTCCCCCCCGACTGGGGGGATATGAACAGTAC.

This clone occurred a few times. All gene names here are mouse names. The CDR3 bases that were read are TGTGCCAGCAGCCAAGAAGACTGGGGGAACGAACAGTAC. It translates to CASSQEDWGNEQY. The whole CDR3 reads CASSQEDWGNEQYF. This chain connects TRBV5 to TRBJ2-7; 9 bases fit TRBD2. The read halts 1 residue ahead of the CDR3 end, with the missing end drawn from the germline J gene. CDR3 size: 14 residues. Germline assignment: CDR1 LGHNA and CDR2 YNLKQL (reference sequence). J lost 7 bases, V lost 0 bases, and 4 bases had no gene match.

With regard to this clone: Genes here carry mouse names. CDR3 bases read: TGTGCCAGCAGCCAAGCAGGGGGGCAGGTCTCCGACTACACC. It yields the protein CASSQAGGQVSDYT. The entire CDR3 is CASSQAGGQVSDYTF. The chain has TRBV5 and TRBJ1-2; 7 nucleotides match TRBD1. Read data end 1 residue before the CDR3 end; the end is taken from the germline J gene. V shed 1 base and J 4 bases; nucleotides not matched to a gene: 6. This CDR3 has 15 amino acids. Germline assignment: CDR1 LGHNA and CDR2 YNLKQL (reference sequence).

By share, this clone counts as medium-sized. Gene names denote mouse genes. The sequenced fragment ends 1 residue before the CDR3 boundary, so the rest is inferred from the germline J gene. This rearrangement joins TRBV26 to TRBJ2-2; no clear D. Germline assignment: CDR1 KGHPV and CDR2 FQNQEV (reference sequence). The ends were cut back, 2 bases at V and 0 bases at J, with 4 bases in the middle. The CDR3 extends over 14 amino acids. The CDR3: CASSLATNTGQLYF. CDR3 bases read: TGTGCCAGCAGTCTGGCAACAAACACCGGGCAGCTCTAC.

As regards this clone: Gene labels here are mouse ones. CDR3 loop: CASGDALDSQDTQYF. CDR3 DNA, as far as it was read: TGTGCCAGCGGTGATGCACTGGACAGCCAAGACACCCAGTAC. The V and J genes are TRBV13-2 and TRBJ2-5; D possibly corresponds to TRBD1 (6 bases). Read coverage stops 1 residue before the CDR3 terminus; the germline J gene supplies the remainder. CDR1 and CDR2 from the germline V gene are NNHNN and SYGAGS (reference sequence). V lost 0 bases to trimming and J lost 2 bases, with 10 bases between them. This CDR3 contains 15 residues.

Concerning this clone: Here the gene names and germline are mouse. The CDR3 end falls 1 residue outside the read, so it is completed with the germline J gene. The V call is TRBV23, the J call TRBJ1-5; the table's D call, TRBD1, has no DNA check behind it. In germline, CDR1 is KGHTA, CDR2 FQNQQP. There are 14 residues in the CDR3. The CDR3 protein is CSSSRRDNNQAPLF. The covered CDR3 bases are TGCTCCAGCAGCCGCAGGGATAACAACCAGGCTCCGCTT.

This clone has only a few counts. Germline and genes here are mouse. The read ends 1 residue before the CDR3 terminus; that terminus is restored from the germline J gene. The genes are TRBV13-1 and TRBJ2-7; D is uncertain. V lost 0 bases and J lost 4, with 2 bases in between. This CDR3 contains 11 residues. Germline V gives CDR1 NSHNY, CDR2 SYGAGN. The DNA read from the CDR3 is TGTGCCAGCAGTGATGAGTATGAACAGTAC. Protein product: CASSDEYEQY. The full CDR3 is CASSDEYEQYF.

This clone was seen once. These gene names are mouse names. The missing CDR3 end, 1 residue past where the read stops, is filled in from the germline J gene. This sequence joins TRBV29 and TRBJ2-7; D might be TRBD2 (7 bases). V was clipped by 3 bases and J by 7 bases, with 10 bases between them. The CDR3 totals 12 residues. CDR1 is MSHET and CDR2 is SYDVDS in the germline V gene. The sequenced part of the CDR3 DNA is TGTGCTAGCAGTTTTGGGGGGCGGGAACAGTAC. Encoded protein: CASSFGGREQY. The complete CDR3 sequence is CASSFGGREQYF.

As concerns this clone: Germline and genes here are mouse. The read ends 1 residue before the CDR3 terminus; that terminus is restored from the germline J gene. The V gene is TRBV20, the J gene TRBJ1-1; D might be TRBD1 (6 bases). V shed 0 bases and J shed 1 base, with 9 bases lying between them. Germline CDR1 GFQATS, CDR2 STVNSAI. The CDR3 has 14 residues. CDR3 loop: CGARDGTKNTEVFF. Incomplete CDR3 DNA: TGTGGTGCTAGGGACGGGACAAAAAACACAGAAGTCTTC.

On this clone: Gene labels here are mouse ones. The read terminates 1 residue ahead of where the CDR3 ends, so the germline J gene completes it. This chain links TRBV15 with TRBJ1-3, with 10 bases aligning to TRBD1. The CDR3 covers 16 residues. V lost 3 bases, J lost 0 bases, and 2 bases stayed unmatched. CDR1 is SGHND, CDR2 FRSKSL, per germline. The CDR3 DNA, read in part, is TGTGCCAGCAGTTTGGGACAGGGGTATTCTGGAAATACGCTCTAT. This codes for CASSLGQGYSGNTLY. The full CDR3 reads CASSLGQGYSGNTLYF. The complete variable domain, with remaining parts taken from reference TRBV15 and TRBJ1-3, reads DAGVTQTPRHEVAEKGQTIILKCEPVSGHNDLFWYRQTKIQGLELLSYFRSKSLMEDGGAFKDRFKAEMLNSSFSTLKIQPTEPKDSAVYLCASSLGQGYSGNTLYFGEGSRLIVV.

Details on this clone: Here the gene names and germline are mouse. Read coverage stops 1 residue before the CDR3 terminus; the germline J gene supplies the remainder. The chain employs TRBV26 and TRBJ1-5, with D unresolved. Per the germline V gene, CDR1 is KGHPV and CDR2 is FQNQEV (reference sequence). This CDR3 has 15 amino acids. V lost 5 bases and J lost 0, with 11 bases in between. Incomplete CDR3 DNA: TGTGCCAGCAGTGGTTCGACAAATAACAACCAGGCTCCGCTT. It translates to CASSGSTNNNQAPL. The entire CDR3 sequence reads CASSGSTNNNQAPLF.